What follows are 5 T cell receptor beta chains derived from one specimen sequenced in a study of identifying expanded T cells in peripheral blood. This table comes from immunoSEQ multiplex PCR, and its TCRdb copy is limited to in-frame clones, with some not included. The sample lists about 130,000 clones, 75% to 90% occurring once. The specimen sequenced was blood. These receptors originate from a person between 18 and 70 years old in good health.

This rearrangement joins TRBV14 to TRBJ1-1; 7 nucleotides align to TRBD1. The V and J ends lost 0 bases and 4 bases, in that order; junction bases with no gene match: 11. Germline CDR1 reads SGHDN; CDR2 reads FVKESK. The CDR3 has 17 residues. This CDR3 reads CASSQDIRLTGSTEAFF. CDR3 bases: TGTGCCAGCAGCCAAGATATCCGCTTGACAGGGAGCACTGAAGCTTTCTTT.

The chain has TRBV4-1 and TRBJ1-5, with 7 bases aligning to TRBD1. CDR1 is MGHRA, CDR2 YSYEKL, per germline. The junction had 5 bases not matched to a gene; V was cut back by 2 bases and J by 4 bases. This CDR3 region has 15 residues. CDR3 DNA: TGCGCCAGCAGCCAAACCGGGACAGTAAATCAGCCCCAGCATTTT. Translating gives CASSQTGTVNQPQHF.

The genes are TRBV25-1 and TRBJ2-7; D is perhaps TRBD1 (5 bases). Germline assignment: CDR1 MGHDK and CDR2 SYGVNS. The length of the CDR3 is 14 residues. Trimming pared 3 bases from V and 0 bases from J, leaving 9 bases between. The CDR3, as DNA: TGTGCCAGCAGTGATGAGACAGTCTCCTACGAGCAGTACTTC. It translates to CASSDETVSYEQYF.

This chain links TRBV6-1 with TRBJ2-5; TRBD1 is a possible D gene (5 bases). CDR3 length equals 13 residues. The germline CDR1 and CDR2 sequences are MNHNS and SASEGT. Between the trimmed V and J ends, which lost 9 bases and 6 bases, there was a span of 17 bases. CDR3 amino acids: CASSSDTFKTQYF. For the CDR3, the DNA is TGTGCCAGTTCCTCGGACACTTTCAAGACCCAGTACTTC.

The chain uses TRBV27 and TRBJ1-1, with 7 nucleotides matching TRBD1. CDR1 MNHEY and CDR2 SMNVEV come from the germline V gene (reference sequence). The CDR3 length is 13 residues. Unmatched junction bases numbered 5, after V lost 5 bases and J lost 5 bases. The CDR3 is CASSPRTGTEAFF. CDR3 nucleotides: TGTGCCAGCAGTCCAAGGACAGGTACTGAAGCTTTCTTT.